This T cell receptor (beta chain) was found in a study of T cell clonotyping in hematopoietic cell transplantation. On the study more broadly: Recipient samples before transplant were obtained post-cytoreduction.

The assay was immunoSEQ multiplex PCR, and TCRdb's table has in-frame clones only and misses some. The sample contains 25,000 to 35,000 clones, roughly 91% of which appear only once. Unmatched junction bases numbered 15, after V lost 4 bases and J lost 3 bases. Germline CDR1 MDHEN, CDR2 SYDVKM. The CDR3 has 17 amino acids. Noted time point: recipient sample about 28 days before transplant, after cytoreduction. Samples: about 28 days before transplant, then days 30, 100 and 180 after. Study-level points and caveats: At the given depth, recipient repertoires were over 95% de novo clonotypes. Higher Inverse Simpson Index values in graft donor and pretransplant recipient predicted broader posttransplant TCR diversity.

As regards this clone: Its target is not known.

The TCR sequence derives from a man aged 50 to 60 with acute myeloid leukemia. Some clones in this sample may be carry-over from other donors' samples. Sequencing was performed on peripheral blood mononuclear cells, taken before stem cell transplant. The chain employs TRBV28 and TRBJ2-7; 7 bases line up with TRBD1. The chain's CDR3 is CASSSNTLGQTNYEQYF. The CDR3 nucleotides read TGTGCCAGCAGTTCCAACACCTTGGGACAGACAAACTACGAGCAGTACTTC. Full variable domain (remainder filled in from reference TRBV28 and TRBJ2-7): DVKVTQSSRYLVKRTGEKVFLECVQDMDHENMFWYRQDPGLGLRLIYFSYDVKMKEKGDIPEGYSVSREKKERFSLILESASTNQTSMYLCASSSNTLGQTNYEQYFGPGTRLTVT.